The rows below give T cell receptor beta chains drawn from one sample of a study of T-cell reconstitution after alpha-beta-depleted transplantation in children. MiXCR, applied by TCRdb to the PCR reads, yields one record per CDR3 protein. The sample lists about 220,000 distinct CDR3 sequences, roughly 18% occurring once. The starting material was PBMCs, mostly from graft donor cells, obtained 360 days after TCRalphabeta/CD19-depleted stem cell transplant. The receptors were gathered from a male patient aged 2 to 10 who had a stem cell transplant for acute lymphoblastic leukemia, so the T cells may come from the graft donor. Both conserved end residues are part of each CDR3. Fields, in order: J gene, V gene, clone size, D gene, CDR3 DNA, CDR3 protein. D genes are given only for firm matches. Size tells how often a clone was seen (once, few, many) or the class of an expanded clone, and some rows leave it out.

TRBJ2-7 TRBV5-1 few . TGCGCCAGCAGGGGGGAGTTCGGTGGGCAGTACTTC CASRGEFGGQYF
TRBJ2-3 TRBV20-1 . . TGCAGTGCTACACTCAAAGATACGCAGTATTTT CSATLKDTQYF
TRBJ1-2 TRBV20-1 . . TGCAGTGCTAGAGATCAGGTCGGCTATGGCTACACCTTC CSARDQVGYGYTF
TRBJ2-4 TRBV7-8 few . TGTGCCAGCAGCCTAAACAGGGAAAACATTCAGTACTTC CASSLNRENIQYF
TRBJ2-3 TRBV12-3/TRBV12-4 many TRBD1 TGTGCCAGCAGTGTCAGGGGGACAGATACGCAGTATTTT CASSVRGTDTQYF
TRBJ2-7 TRBV7-9 . . TGTGCCAGCAGCTTATACAGGGATAGCAGCTACGAGCAGTACTTC CASSLYRDSSYEQYF
TRBJ2-3 TRBV6-5 . . TGTGCCAGCAGTTACGGTTCGATATCCAGGTACACAGATACGGAGTATTTT CASSYGSISRYTDTEYF
TRBJ2-1 TRBV11-1 few TRBD2 TGTGCCAGCAGCTCCCCGACTAGCGGGGGGCCAGGGCCCTACAATGAGCAGTTCTTC CASSSPTSGGPGPYNEQFF
TRBJ1-2 TRBV27 . . TGTGCCAGCAGTTTATCGGCCAAGTCAGGGGAAAACTATGGCTACACCTTC CASSLSAKSGENYGYTF
TRBJ1-1 TRBV18 . . TGTGCCAGCTCACCGAGGGTGGAAAGGGCTGAAGCTTTCTTT CASSPRVERAEAFF
TRBJ2-6 TRBV28 . . TGTGCCAGCAGCCCCGACTGGTCTGGGGCCAACGTCCTGACTTTC CASSPDWSGANVLTF
TRBJ2-3 TRBV18 . TRBD1 TGTGCCAGCTCAGACGGACAGGGGAGCTTCGATACGCAGTATTTT CASSDGQGSFDTQYF
TRBJ2-5 TRBV29-1 . TRBD1 TGCAGCGTAGGACAGGGGTCCATTCAAGAGACCCAGTACTTC CSVGQGSIQETQYF
TRBJ2-7 TRBV6-2/TRBV6-3 many . TGTGCCAGCAGTTACGTAGAGTTTCGGGAGCAGTACTTC CASSYVEFREQYF
TRBJ2-2 TRBV11-2 few TRBD1 TGTGCCAGCAGCTACTTAAACCGGGACAGGGGGCAGAGGAACACCGGGGAGCTGTTTTTT CASSYLNRDRGQRNTGELFF
TRBJ2-3 TRBV7-3 few . TGTGCCACCCAACCTGATACGCAGTATTTT CATQPDTQYF
TRBJ1-6 TRBV7-6 few TRBD1 TGTGCCAGCAGCCTACAGGGGCCCGGGGGAGCTTCACCCCTCCACTTT CASSLQGPGGASPLHF
TRBJ2-1 TRBV7-9 few TRBD2 TGTGCCAGCAGCGCCCCGGGAGCGGGGGGTTCCTACAATGAGCAGTTCTTC CASSAPGAGGSYNEQFF
TRBJ1-5 TRBV12-3/TRBV12-4 . . TGTGCCAGCACCAAGTCGGAGGGGATTGGCAATCAGCCCCAGCATTTT CASTKSEGIGNQPQHF
TRBJ2-1 TRBV20-1 . TRBD2 TGCAGTGCTGACAGACTAGCGGGGGGGCGGAATGAGCAGTTCTTC CSADRLAGGRNEQFF
TRBJ2-5 TRBV2 few . TGTGCCAGCAGTGTAGTAGCGGTGCTCCAAGAGACCCAGTACTTC CASSVVAVLQETQYF
TRBJ2-2 TRBV11-1 few . TGTGCCAGCAGCTTAAAAGGGATTTGGGACACGGCGAACACCGGGGAGCTGTTTTTT CASSLKGIWDTANTGELFF
TRBJ2-1 TRBV6-1 . TRBD1 TGTGCCAGCAGCCGGGACAGTCCTAGCTCCTACAATGAGCAGTTCTTC CASSRDSPSSYNEQFF
TRBJ1-4 TRBV11-1 . . TGTGCCAGCAGCTCGATAGACACTATTGTAAAACCAACTAATGAAAAACTGTTTTTT CASSSIDTIVKPTNEKLFF
TRBJ1-2 TRBV29-1 few . TGCGGGGATGGAGGCTACACCTTC CGDGGYTF
TRBJ2-1 TRBV20-1 few . TGCAGTGCTAGAGATAGTGGGGGGGCCTTTCGCGCCTACAATGAGCAGTTCTTC CSARDSGGAFRAYNEQFF
TRBJ2-1 TRBV28 . . TGTGCCAGCAGCTCAACTAGTGGGGGCTGGGTTGAGCAGTTCTTC CASSSTSGGWVEQFF
TRBJ2-3 TRBV20-1 . . TGCAGTGCTAGAGATTCCCGGCGAACTCTCGGGGCAGATACGCAGTATTTT CSARDSRRTLGADTQYF
TRBJ2-7 TRBV20-1 . TRBD1 TGCAGTGCTAGGGCCAGGGGGACCAACGAGCAGTACTTC CSARARGTNEQYF
TRBJ1-1 TRBV5-1 many . TGCGCCAGCAGCTCCGGGACACCCGTGAACACTGAAGCTTTCTTT CASSSGTPVNTEAFF
TRBJ2-2 TRBV10-3 few . TGTGCCACCAGGTTTCCCACCGGGGAGCTGTTTTTT CATRFPTGELFF
TRBJ2-2 TRBV2 few . TGTGCCAGCAGTGAGGCTAGATCCGGGGAGCTGTTTTTT CASSEARSGELFF
TRBJ2-1 TRBV20-1 many TRBD1 TGCAGTGCTAGTATACAGGGGATTTCCTACAATGAGCAGTTCTTC CSASIQGISYNEQFF